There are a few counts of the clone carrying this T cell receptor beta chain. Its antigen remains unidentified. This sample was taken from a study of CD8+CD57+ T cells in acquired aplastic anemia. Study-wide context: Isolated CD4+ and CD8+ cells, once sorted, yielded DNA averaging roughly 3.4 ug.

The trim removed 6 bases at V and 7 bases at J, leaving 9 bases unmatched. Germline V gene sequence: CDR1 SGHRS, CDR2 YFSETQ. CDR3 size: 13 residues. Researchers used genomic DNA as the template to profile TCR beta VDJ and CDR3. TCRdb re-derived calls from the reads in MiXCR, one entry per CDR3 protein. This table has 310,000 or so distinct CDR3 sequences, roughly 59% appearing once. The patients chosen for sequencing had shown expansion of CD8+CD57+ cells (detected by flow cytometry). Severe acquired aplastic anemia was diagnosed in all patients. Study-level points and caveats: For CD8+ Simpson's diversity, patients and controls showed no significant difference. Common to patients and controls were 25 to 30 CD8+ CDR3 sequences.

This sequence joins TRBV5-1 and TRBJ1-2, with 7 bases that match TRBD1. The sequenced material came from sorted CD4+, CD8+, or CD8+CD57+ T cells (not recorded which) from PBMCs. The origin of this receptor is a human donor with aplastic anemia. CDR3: CASTSGGQLGYTF. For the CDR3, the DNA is TGCGCCAGCACTTCCGGGGGACAGCTTGGCTACACCTTC.